One T cell receptor (beta chain) is described in this entry. CDR3 length: 13 residues. Germline V gives CDR1 SEHNR, CDR2 FQNEAQ (reference sequence). J lost 1 base, V lost 8 bases, and 4 bases had no gene match. The sample comes from a study of blood T cells in healthy people across ages. Together with a sample-barcoded 5' primer, a J-beta primer mix was included in a second PCR lasting roughly 6 to 12 cycles. A single record per CDR3 protein comes from TCRdb applying MiXCR to the 5' RACE reads. Among around 970,000 distinct CDR3 sequences listed, approximately 50% were seen once. The sequenced sample was blood. The genes are TRBV7-9 and TRBJ1-1; 7 nucleotides match TRBD1. The receptor was derived from a woman between 55 and 75 years old in good health. CDR3 sequence reads: CASLRTGNTEAFF. The DNA of the CDR3 is TGTGCCAGCCTACGGACAGGGAACACTGAAGCTTTCTTT.